This T cell receptor beta chain was recovered during a study of T cell responses to AZD1222 COVID-19 vaccine. Libraries were prepared by immunoSEQ multiplex PCR; TCRdb keeps only in-frame clonotypes and omits some of them. The sample contains about 130,000 clones, over 65% of which appear only once. In the case of this clone: The antigen remains undetermined.

General study results and limits: Just a handful of AZD1222 recipients were seropositive at baseline. A rise in Spike-specific TCR breadth and depth followed two AZD1222 doses.

Germline CDR1 is SQVTM and CDR2 is ANQGSEA. V dropped 5 bases and J dropped 7 bases, with 14 bases sitting between them. This CDR3 contains 13 residues. The V and J genes are TRBV29-1 and TRBJ1-4; D might be TRBD1 (6 bases). The sequence came from an adult in good health. Specimen: peripheral blood, collected on day 0 of AZD1222 vaccination. CDR3: CSVYRDKGEKLFF. The CDR3 nucleotides read TGCAGCGTTTACCGGGACAAGGGTGAAAAACTGTTTTTT.